This is a list of T cell receptor beta chains from one sample in a study of beta chain features in type 1 diabetes. The method was immunoSEQ multiplex PCR; TCRdb's version includes in-frame clones alone and lacks a portion of them. The table has 150,000 to 200,000 clones, around 63% seen once. Material: naive CD4+ T cells from blood. The receptors stem from a man aged 25 to 40 with type 1 diabetes. The CDR3 runs from the conserved cysteine through the conserved F or W. The order of the fields is V gene, clone size, J gene, D gene, CDR3 DNA, CDR3 protein. D genes are given only for firm matches. Part of the rows lack a size; the others show once, few, many or a class for expanded clones.

V: TRBV7-2
size: NA
J: TRBJ2-5
D: TRBD2
DNA: TGTGCCAGCAGCGAACTAGCGGGGGGGCCCGGGACCCAGTACTTC
CDR3: CASSELAGGPGTQYF

V: TRBV30
size: NA
J: TRBJ1-2
D: NA
DNA: TGTGCCTGGAAGCTGGGGGGTGGCTACACCTTC
CDR3: CAWKLGGGYTF

V: TRBV18
size: NA
J: TRBJ1-5
D: NA
DNA: TGTGCCAGCTCTCGGGCAGATGATCAGCCCCAGCATTTT
CDR3: CASSRADDQPQHF

V: TRBV7-9
size: once
J: TRBJ2-1
D: NA
DNA: TGTGCCAGCAGCCCTTTGGGCAGTTCCTACAATGAGCAGTTCTTC
CDR3: CASSPLGSSYNEQFF

V: TRBV7-8
size: NA
J: TRBJ1-6
D: NA
DNA: TGTGCCAGCAGCTTAACGCCGAGCTCCTATAATTCACCCCTCCACTTT
CDR3: CASSLTPSSYNSPLHF

V: TRBV29-1
size: NA
J: TRBJ1-1
D: TRBD1
DNA: TGCAGCGTTGAAGGGCGCAGGGGGAAGGGTGAAGCTTTCTTT
CDR3: CSVEGRRGKGEAFF

V: TRBV9
size: NA
J: TRBJ2-7
D: TRBD1
DNA: TGTGCCAGCAGCGTAGCCGGACAGGGGTACGAGCAGTACTTC
CDR3: CASSVAGQGYEQYF

V: TRBV7-2
size: NA
J: TRBJ2-3
D: NA
DNA: TGTGCCAGCAGCTTGGAGGGCACAGATACGCAGTATTTT
CDR3: CASSLEGTDTQYF

V: TRBV15
size: NA
J: TRBJ2-3
D: NA
DNA: TGTGCCACCAGCAGAGCTAGTCTGAGCACAGATACGCAGTATTTT
CDR3: CATSRASLSTDTQYF

V: TRBV29-1
size: few
J: TRBJ2-1
D: NA
DNA: TGCAGCGTTGGATCTAGCGAGCTGAGCTCCTACAATGAGCAGTTCTTC
CDR3: CSVGSSELSSYNEQFF

V: TRBV29-1
size: NA
J: TRBJ2-1
D: NA
DNA: TGCAGCGTTGGTGGCAGCCAGTACAATGAGCAGTTCTTC
CDR3: CSVGGSQYNEQFF